This T cell receptor beta chain was found in a study of T cell responses to AZD1222 COVID-19 vaccine. The germline CDR1 and CDR2 sequences are SEHNR and FQNEAQ (reference sequence). V lost 3 bases and J lost 3, with 11 bases in between. The CDR3 extends over 14 amino acids. Some clones are missing from TCRdb's copy, which holds only in-frame ones; the method was immunoSEQ multiplex PCR. This table holds 85,000 to 90,000 clones, around nine tenths found once. This sequence originates from an adult in good health. Material: peripheral blood, obtained on day 0 of AZD1222 vaccination. The rearrangement links TRBV7-9 to TRBJ1-1; D might be TRBD1 (5 bases). CDR3 sequence (DNA): TGTGCCAGCAGCTTCGGGGGTCGGGACACTGAAGCTTTCTTT. Protein product: CASSFGGRDTEAFF.